This note documents a single TCR beta chain sequence. What it recognizes is unknown. Repertoires were generated with immunoSEQ multiplex PCR, while TCRdb's copy carries only in-frame clones and drops some. This table has roughly 49,000 clones, about 80% appearing once. The data stem from a study of OX40 agonist ivuxolimab in advanced cancers. Study-level findings and limits: Part of the nonresponder group also had normalized T-cell clonal expansion that was low.

This CDR3 has 15 amino acids. V dropped 7 bases and J dropped 6; count of bases not matched to a gene: 14. Germline V lookup: CDR1 MNHEY, CDR2 SVGAGI. Source: CD4+ or CD8+ T cells sorted from blood, taken in a trial of the OX40 agonist ivuxolimab. The chain is built from TRBV6-5 and TRBJ2-7, with 8 nucleotides matching TRBD1. The TCR originated in an adult with an advanced solid tumor such as melanoma, head and neck, liver or kidney cancer. CDR3 loop: CASTLRARGLGEQYF. CDR3 in DNA: TGTGCCAGCACCTTGCGGGCCAGGGGGCTCGGCGAGCAGTACTTC.